Shown below are 21 T cell receptor beta chains from a single sample sequenced in a study of T cells in Graves' hyperthyroidism and ophthalmopathy. There were TCR beta CDR3 regions amplified from RNA transcripts. HTBI primers were employed in a first-round RT-PCR of the TCR CDR3. MiXCR was run by TCRdb on the multiplex PCR reads, yielding one entry per CDR3 protein. The sample has a few hundred thousand distinct CDR3 sequences; 40% to 50% are singletons. Sequences were obtained from peripheral blood or thyroid tissue (not recorded which). The receptor set was obtained from an adult woman with Graves' disease, either hyperthyroidism or ophthalmopathy (not recorded which).

This sequence joins TRBV10-3 and TRBJ2-7; 9 nucleotides agree with TRBD2. Germline V lookup: CDR1 ENHRY, CDR2 SYGVKD. The length of the CDR3 is 13 residues. V was pared by 9 bases and J by 2 bases, with 5 bases of the junction left unmatched. The CDR3 region has the DNA TGTGCCATTAGCGGGGGTTCCGCCTACGAGCAGTACTTC. Translating it yields CAISGGSAYEQYF.

V gene TRBV5-1 combines with J gene TRBJ2-7, with unresolved D. V was shortened by 5 bases and J by 6 bases, with 18 bases between the two germline ends. The CDR3 totals 14 residues. Per the germline V gene, CDR1 is SGHRS and CDR2 is YFSETQ. The CDR3 DNA reads TGCGCCAGCAGTATCCCCTCCGACGGCCTCGAGCAGTACTTC. Residues: CASSIPSDGLEQYF.

This rearrangement joins TRBV7-9 to TRBJ1-2; 10 nucleotides align to TRBD1. CDR3 size: 12 residues. CDR1 is SEHNR and CDR2 is FQNEAQ in the germline V gene (reference sequence). V lost 5 bases and J lost 9; bases outside the gene matches: 3. CDR3 sequence reads: CASSRDRGSYTF. CDR3 in DNA: TGTGCCAGCAGCCGGGACAGGGGCAGCTACACCTTC.

The chain has TRBV29-1 and TRBJ2-6, with 9 positions matching TRBD1. Germline V gene lookup returns CDR1 SQVTM and CDR2 ANQGSEA. Losses at the gene ends were 1 base for V and 8 bases for J; bases not matched to a gene: 3. There are 14 residues in the CDR3. The CDR3 spells CSVEVQGATNVLTF. CDR3 DNA: TGCAGCGTTGAAGTACAGGGGGCCACCAACGTCCTGACTTTC.

This clonotype was found many times. V is TRBV19 and J is TRBJ1-1; 9 positions agree with TRBD1. With V trimmed by 7 bases and J by 1 base, 4 bases remained unmatched. The CDR3 contains 14 residues. Germline V lookup: CDR1 LNHDA, CDR2 SQIVND (reference sequence). The chain's CDR3 is CASIADRGNTEAFF. In nucleotides, the CDR3 is TGTGCCAGTATCGCGGACAGGGGGAACACTGAAGCTTTCTTT. The whole variable domain, filled in from reference TRBV19 and TRBJ1-1, reads DGGITQSPKYLFRKEGQNVTLSCEQNLNHDAMYWYRQDPGQGLRLIYYSQIVNDFQKGDIAEGYSVSREKKESFPLTVTSAQKNPTAFYLCASIADRGNTEAFFGQGTRLTVV.

The V call is TRBV25-1, the J call TRBJ2-2; D not certain. Per germline, CDR1 MGHDK and CDR2 SYGVNS. The CDR3 totals 19 residues. V lost 3 bases to trimming and J lost 3 bases, with 23 bases between them. In DNA, the CDR3 is TGTGCCAGCAGTGATTTTGTCACCGACTTACTATTGGACACCGGGGAGCTGTTTTTT. Its translation: CASSDFVTDLLLDTGELFF.

The chain is built from TRBV20-1 and TRBJ2-5; weak D call: TRBD1 (6 bases). The V gene's germline CDR1 is DFQATT and CDR2 SNEGSKA (reference sequence). CDR3 length equals 15 residues. V shed 0 bases and J shed 9 bases, with 20 bases lying between them. The CDR3 coding sequence is TGCAGTGCTAGAGATAGGTGGCAGGGACAAGGGCCCCAGTACTTC. Its translation is CSARDRWQGQGPQYF.

J is TRBJ1-2 and V is TRBV10-3, with TRBD1 as a possible D gene (6 bases). This CDR3 contains 12 residues. Germline V gives CDR1 ENHRY, CDR2 SYGVKD. CDR3 coding DNA: TGTGCTAGCTTGAGGGGGAGCTATGGCTACACCTTC. It specifies CASLRGSYGYTF.

This clonotype was detected ten times or more. V and J are TRBV7-2 and TRBJ1-5; 8 bases fit TRBD1. V dropped 3 bases and J dropped 6; count of bases not matched to a gene: 4. CDR1 SGHTA and CDR2 FQGNSA come from the germline V gene. This CDR3 has 14 amino acids. CDR3 DNA sequence: TGTGCCAGCAGCTTCGGACAGGGCTCTCAGCCCCAGCATTTT. It codes for CASSFGQGSQPQHF.

The J gene is TRBJ1-1, the V gene TRBV29-1; no definite D call. Germline loops: CDR1 SQVTM, CDR2 ANQGSEA. The CDR3 consists of 14 residues. Trimming stripped 5 bases from V and 1 base from J, with 14 bases between. The CDR3 region is CSVWAGKRNTEAFF. CDR3 DNA: TGCAGCGTTTGGGCGGGCAAAAGGAACACTGAAGCTTTCTTT.

This clonotype occurred once. The chain carries TRBV19 and TRBJ1-1; 10 nucleotides align to TRBD1. This CDR3 spans 14 amino acids. The junction had 12 bases not matched to a gene; V was cut back by 10 bases and J by 7 bases. Germline loops: CDR1 LNHDA, CDR2 SQIVND (reference sequence). This CDR3 is CATRTGTGAIEAFF. The CDR3 DNA reads as TGTGCCACCCGAACCGGGACAGGGGCGATTGAAGCTTTCTTT.

This chain links TRBV6-2 or TRBV6-3 with TRBJ2-5; no clear D gene. The V and J ends lost 6 bases and 4 bases respectively, with 18 bases between them. The germline CDR1 and CDR2 sequences are MNHEY and SVGEGT. There are 15 residues in the CDR3. The CDR3 is CASSWVGHSGETQYF. The CDR3 bases are TGTGCCAGCAGCTGGGTTGGTCACTCGGGAGAGACCCAGTACTTC.

This clonotype was counted ten times or more. This rearrangement joins TRBV4-3 to TRBJ1-4; D might be TRBD1 (6 bases). V was pared by 1 base and J by 3 bases, with 6 bases between. CDR3 length: 14 residues. In germline, CDR1 is LGHNA, CDR2 YSLEER. This chain's CDR3 is CASSQGTANEKLFF. The CDR3 DNA reads as TGCGCCAGCAGCCAAGGGACAGCTAATGAAAAACTGTTTTTT.

The chain couples TRBV7-9 to TRBJ2-7; a possible D gene is TRBD1 (5 bases). The germline V gene has CDR1 SEHNR and CDR2 FQNEAQ (reference sequence). CDR3 length: 15 residues. Trimming cost V 1 base and J 3 bases, with 13 bases left between them. In DNA, the CDR3 is TGTGCCAGCAGCTTAGGGCAGGGATCCAACTACGAGCAGTACTTC. Its translation is CASSLGQGSNYEQYF.

V usage is TRBV19 and J usage is TRBJ1-1, with D maybe TRBD1 (5 bases). The CDR3 totals 15 residues. The V gene's germline CDR1 is LNHDA and CDR2 SQIVND (reference sequence). Between the trimmed V and J ends, which lost 1 base and 0 bases, there was a span of 9 bases. CDR3 amino acids: CASSIGQRMNTEAFF. DNA for the CDR3: TGTGCCAGTAGTATAGGACAGAGGATGAACACTGAAGCTTTCTTT.

This clonotype was detected many times. The chain couples TRBV29-1 to TRBJ1-4; no clear D. The ends were cut back, 5 bases at V and 7 bases at J, with 5 bases in the middle. The germline V gene encodes CDR1 SQVTM and CDR2 ANQGSEA. The CDR3 is made up of 10 amino acids. The DNA of the CDR3 is TGCAGCGTTCGAAGTGAAAAACTGTTTTTT. Encoded protein: CSVRSEKLFF.

The chain has TRBV30 and TRBJ2-7; perhaps TRBD2 as D (6 bases). The germline V gene has CDR1 GTSNPN and CDR2 SVGIG (reference sequence). The CDR3 has 15 residues. V lost 3 bases, J lost 5 bases, and 20 bases lay in between. The CDR3: CAWRHLLRGFHEQYF. CDR3 DNA sequence: TGTGCCTGGAGGCATCTACTACGGGGGTTCCACGAGCAGTACTTC. Together with reference TRBV30 and TRBJ2-7, the CDR3 gives the full variable domain: SQTIHQWPATLVQPVGSPLSLECTVEGTSNPNLYWYRQAAGRGLQLLFYSVGIGQISSEVPQNLSASRPQDRQFILSSKKLLLSDSGFYLCAWRHLLRGFHEQYFGPGTRLTVT.

This clonotype has a handful of counts. The chain links TRBV7-9 to TRBJ2-7; D unclear. V lost 6 bases, J lost 0 bases, and 12 bases lay in between. The CDR3 is 14 residues long. Per germline, CDR1 SEHNR and CDR2 FQNEAQ (reference sequence). The CDR3 spells CASRKNSYSYEQYF. CDR3 DNA sequence: TGTGCCAGCAGAAAAAACAGCTACTCCTACGAGCAGTACTTC.

This clonotype was picked up a small number of times. The J gene is TRBJ2-7, the V gene TRBV10-3; D tentatively reads TRBD1 or TRBD2 (7 bases each). Germline loops: CDR1 ENHRY, CDR2 SYGVKD. The CDR3 length is 15 residues. V was clipped by 2 bases and J by 3 bases, with 14 bases between them. The CDR3 DNA is TGTGCCATCAGTGAGAGAGGGGGCGGGAGCTACGAGCAGTACTTC. Translated, it gives CAISERGGGSYEQYF.

This clonotype was observed many times. The rearrangement joins TRBV25-1 to TRBJ1-6; D is ambiguous. V lost 7 bases to trimming and J lost 10 bases, with 11 bases between them. Germline V gene sequence: CDR1 MGHDK, CDR2 SYGVNS. The CDR3 extends over 12 amino acids. CDR3 DNA sequence: TGTGCCAGCAACTCCCAAATGTCACCCCTCCACTTT. It codes for CASNSQMSPLHF.

The genes are TRBV6-5 and TRBJ1-1; D not resolved. The germline V gene encodes CDR1 MNHEY and CDR2 SVGAGI. Between the trimmed V and J ends, which lost 6 bases and 9 bases, there was a span of 14 bases. The CDR3 has 12 amino acids. Here the CDR3 DNA reads TGTGCCAGCAGCCGCCGACCGGATAAAGCTTTCTTT. Its protein is CASSRRPDKAFF.